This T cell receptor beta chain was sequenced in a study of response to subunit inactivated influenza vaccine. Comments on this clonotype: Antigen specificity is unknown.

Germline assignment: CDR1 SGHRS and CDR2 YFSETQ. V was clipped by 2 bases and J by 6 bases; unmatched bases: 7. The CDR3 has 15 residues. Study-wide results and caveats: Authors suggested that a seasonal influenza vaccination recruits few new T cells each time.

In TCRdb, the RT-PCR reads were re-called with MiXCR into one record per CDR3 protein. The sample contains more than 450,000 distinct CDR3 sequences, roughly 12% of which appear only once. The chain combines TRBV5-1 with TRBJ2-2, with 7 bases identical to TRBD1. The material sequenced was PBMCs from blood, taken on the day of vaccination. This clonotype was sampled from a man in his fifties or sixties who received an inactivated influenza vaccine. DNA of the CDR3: TGCGCCAGCAGCTTTGATACAGGGGAAGCCGGGGAGCTGTTTTTT. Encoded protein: CASSFDTGEAGELFF. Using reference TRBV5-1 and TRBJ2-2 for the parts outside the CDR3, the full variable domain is KAGVTQTPRYLIKTRGQQVTLSCSPISGHRSVSWYQQTPGQGLQFLFEYFSETQRNKGNFPGRFSGRQFSNSRSEMNVSTLELGDSALYLCASSFDTGEAGELFFGEGSRLTVL.